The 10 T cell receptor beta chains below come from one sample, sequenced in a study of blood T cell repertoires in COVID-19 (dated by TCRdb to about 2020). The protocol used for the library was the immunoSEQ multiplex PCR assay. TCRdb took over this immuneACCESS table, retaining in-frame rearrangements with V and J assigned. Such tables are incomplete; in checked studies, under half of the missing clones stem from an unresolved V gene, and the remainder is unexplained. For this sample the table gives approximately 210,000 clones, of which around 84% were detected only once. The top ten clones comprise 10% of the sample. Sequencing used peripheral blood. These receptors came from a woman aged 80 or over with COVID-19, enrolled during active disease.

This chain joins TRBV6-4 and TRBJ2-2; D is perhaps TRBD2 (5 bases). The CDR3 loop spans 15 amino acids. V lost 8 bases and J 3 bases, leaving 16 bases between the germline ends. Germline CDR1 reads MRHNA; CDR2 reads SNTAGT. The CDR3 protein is CASRRASRYTGELFF. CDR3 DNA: TGTGCCAGCCGTAGGGCTAGCAGATACACCGGGGAGCTGTTTTTT.

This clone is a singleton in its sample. Here the CDR3 reads CASSPSSGEAFF. The CDR3 DNA sequence: TGTGCCAGCTCACCATCCTCAGGTGAAGCTTTCTTT. The chain employs TRBV18 and TRBJ1-1; D is undetermined. V was trimmed by 2 bases and J by 7 bases, leaving 8 bases between them. Germline CDR1 reads KGHSH; CDR2 reads LQKENI. The CDR3 loop spans 12 amino acids. Together with reference TRBV18 and TRBJ1-1, the CDR3 gives the full variable domain: NAGVMQNPRHLVRRRGQEARLRCSPMKGHSHVYWYRQLPEEGLKFMVYLQKENIIDESGMPKERFSAEFPKEGPSILRIQQVVRGDSAAYFCASSPSSGEAFFGQGTRLTVV.

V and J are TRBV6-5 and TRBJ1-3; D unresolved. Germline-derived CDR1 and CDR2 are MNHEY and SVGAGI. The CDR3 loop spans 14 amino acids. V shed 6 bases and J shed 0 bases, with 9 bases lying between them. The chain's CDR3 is CASSRQSSGNTIYF. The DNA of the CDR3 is TGTGCCAGCAGCAGACAATCCTCTGGAAACACCATATATTTT.

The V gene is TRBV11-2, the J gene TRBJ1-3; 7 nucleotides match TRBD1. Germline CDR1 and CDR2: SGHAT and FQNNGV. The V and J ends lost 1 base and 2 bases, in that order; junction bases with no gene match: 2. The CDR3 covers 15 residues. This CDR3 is CASSLAGQAGNTIYF. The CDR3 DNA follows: TGTGCCAGCAGCTTAGCCGGACAGGCTGGAAACACCATATATTTT.

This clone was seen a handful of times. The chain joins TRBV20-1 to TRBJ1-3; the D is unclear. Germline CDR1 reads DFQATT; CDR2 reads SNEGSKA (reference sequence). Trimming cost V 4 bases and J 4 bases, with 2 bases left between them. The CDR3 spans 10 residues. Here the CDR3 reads CSAIGNTIYF. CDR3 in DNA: TGCAGTGCTATAGGAAACACCATATATTTT.

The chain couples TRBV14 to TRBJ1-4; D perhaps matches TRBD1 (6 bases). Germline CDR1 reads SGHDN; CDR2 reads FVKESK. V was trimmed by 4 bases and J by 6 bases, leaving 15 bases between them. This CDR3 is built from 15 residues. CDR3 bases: TGTGCCAGCAGCCCAAGAACAGGGTTTTATGAAAAACTGTTTTTT. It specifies CASSPRTGFYEKLFF.

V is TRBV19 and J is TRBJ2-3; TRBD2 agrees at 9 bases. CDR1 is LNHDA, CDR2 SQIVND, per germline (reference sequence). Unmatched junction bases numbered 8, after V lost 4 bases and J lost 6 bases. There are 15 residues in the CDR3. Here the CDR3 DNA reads TGTGCCAGTAGTAGCCCGGGACTAGCTGTGGATACGCAGTATTTT. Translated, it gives CASSSPGLAVDTQYF.

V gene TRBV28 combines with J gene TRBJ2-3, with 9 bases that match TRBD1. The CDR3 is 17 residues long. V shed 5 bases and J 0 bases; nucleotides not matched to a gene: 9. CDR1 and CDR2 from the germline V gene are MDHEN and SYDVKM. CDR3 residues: CASSPNGQGPSTDTQYF. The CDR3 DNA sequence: TGTGCCAGCAGTCCGAATGGACAGGGGCCCAGCACAGATACGCAGTATTTT.

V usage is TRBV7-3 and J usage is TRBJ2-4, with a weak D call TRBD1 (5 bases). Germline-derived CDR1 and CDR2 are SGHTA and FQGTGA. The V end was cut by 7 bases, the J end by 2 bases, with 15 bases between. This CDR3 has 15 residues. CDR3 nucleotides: TGTGCCAGCAACGGATTATCAGGGACCAAAAACATTCAGTACTTC. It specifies CASNGLSGTKNIQYF.

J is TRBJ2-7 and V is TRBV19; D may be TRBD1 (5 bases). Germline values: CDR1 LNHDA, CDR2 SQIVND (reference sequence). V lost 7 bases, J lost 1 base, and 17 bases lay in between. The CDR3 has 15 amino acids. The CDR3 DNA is TGTGCCAGTAAGGTAGGGGTGCTGGGTTCCTACGAGCAGTACTTC. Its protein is CASKVGVLGSYEQYF.